These 29 T cell receptor beta chains came from one sample sequenced in a study of cytomegalovirus exposure and HLA in healthy donors. Primers included in the PCR were 60 Vbeta and 13 Jbeta primers. Libraries were prepared by immunoSEQ multiplex PCR; TCRdb keeps only in-frame clonotypes and omits some of them. The table lists approximately 140,000 clones, roughly 82% of them singletons. Source material: PBMCs. The receptors here all came from a man aged 50 to 59 in good health and CMV-seronegative.

With respect to this clone: At one end the junction does not follow the germline gene, possibly because of a read error. The CDR3 is CSVEDTGSHYEQYF. DNA for the CDR3: TGCAGCGTCGAAGATACGGGATCTCACTACGAGCAGTACTTC. The rearrangement links TRBV29-1 to TRBJ2-7; possible D gene TRBD2, 5 bases. The V gene's germline CDR1 is SQVTM and CDR2 ANQGSEA. The CDR3 consists of 14 residues.

This sequence joins TRBV4-1 and TRBJ2-1, with D perhaps matching TRBD2 (6 bases). This CDR3 has 14 residues. Germline assignment: CDR1 MGHRA and CDR2 YSYEKL. Trimming shortened V by 0 bases and J by 9 bases, and 12 bases separated the two germline ends. The CDR3 loop reads CASSQDLAGLEQFF. In nucleotides, the CDR3 is TGCGCCAGCAGCCAAGATTTGGCGGGGCTTGAGCAGTTCTTC.

V is TRBV7-2 and J is TRBJ1-3, with D maybe TRBD1 (6 bases). The germline CDR1 and CDR2 sequences are SGHTA and FQGNSA. The ends were cut back, 3 bases at V and 0 bases at J, with 12 bases in the middle. This CDR3 spans 16 amino acids. The CDR3 bases are TGTGCCAGCAGCTTGGGGGCAAGGGGCTCTGGAAACACCATATATTTT. Amino acid sequence: CASSLGARGSGNTIYF.

The chain employs TRBV25-1 and TRBJ2-5, with TRBD2 matching over 11 bases. CDR1 is MGHDK, CDR2 SYGVNS, per germline. This CDR3 comprises 16 residues. The junction had 8 bases not matched to a gene; V was cut back by 4 bases and J by 4 bases. CDR3 loop: CASSGVGLADTETQYF. CDR3 DNA sequence: TGTGCCAGCAGTGGTGTGGGACTAGCGGATACAGAGACCCAGTACTTC.

The sample holds one count of this clone. The V and J genes are TRBV6-6 and TRBJ2-3; 8 nucleotides align to TRBD2. J gave up 4 bases and V 6 bases, and 6 bases lay outside the gene matches. In germline, CDR1 is MNHNY, CDR2 SVGAGI (reference sequence). This CDR3 is built from 14 residues. DNA of the CDR3: TGTGCCAGCAGCCAGCGGGGGCGGGCAGATACGCAGTATTTT. As protein: CASSQRGRADTQYF.

This chain joins TRBV5-1 and TRBJ1-2; D possibly corresponds to TRBD1 (6 bases). This CDR3 has 19 amino acids. Trimming pared 6 bases from V and 5 bases from J, leaving 32 bases between. The germline gives CDR1 SGHRS, CDR2 YFSETQ. This CDR3 is CASKDPGKQPLRQGYGYTF. As DNA, the CDR3 is TGCGCCAGCAAGGACCCCGGAAAACAGCCACTGCGCCAGGGGTATGGCTACACCTTC.

The chain combines TRBV5-1 with TRBJ1-1; D gene uncertain. The CDR3 is 14 residues long. Between the trimmed V and J ends, which lost 1 base and 11 bases, there was a span of 18 bases. CDR1 SGHRS and CDR2 YFSETQ come from the germline V gene. CDR3 region: CASSLRAGGGRAFF. For the CDR3, the DNA is TGCGCCAGCAGCTTGCGGGCAGGAGGTGGTCGGGCTTTCTTT.

The chain uses TRBV6-4 and TRBJ1-2; 8 bases agree with TRBD1. The CDR3 consists of 14 residues. From germline, CDR1 is MRHNA and CDR2 SNTAGT. Unmatched junction bases numbered 10, after V lost 7 bases and J lost 6 bases. This CDR3 is CASNRTGGTDGYTF. In DNA form, the CDR3 reads TGTGCCAGCAACAGAACAGGGGGGACAGATGGCTACACCTTC.

The chain is built from TRBV5-1 and TRBJ2-5; 7 bases are shared with TRBD2. Germline-derived CDR1 and CDR2 are SGHRS and YFSETQ. CDR3 length: 15 amino acids. Unmatched junction bases numbered 3, after V lost 0 bases and J lost 1 base. The CDR3: CASSLAGTTQETQYF. CDR3 bases: TGCGCCAGCAGCTTGGCCGGGACTACCCAAGAGACCCAGTACTTC.

The genes are TRBV19 and TRBJ2-7; 9 bases line up with TRBD1. The CDR3 is 13 residues long. Germline trimming cut 6 bases from V and 5 bases from J; bases unmatched to any gene: 5. The germline gives CDR1 LNHDA, CDR2 SQIVND (reference sequence). The CDR3 region is CASRGTGFDEQYF. The CDR3 DNA follows: TGTGCCAGTAGGGGGACAGGGTTCGACGAGCAGTACTTC.

V usage is TRBV2 and J usage is TRBJ1-2; possibly TRBD1 for D (5 bases). Trimming pared 1 base from V and 7 bases from J, leaving 13 bases between. This CDR3 contains 14 residues. Germline CDR1 and CDR2: SNHLY and FYNNEI. The CDR3 loop is CASSEDRTTAGYTF. CDR3 sequence (DNA): TGTGCCAGCAGTGAAGACAGGACAACTGCTGGCTACACCTTC.

V gene TRBV9 combines with J gene TRBJ1-4, with 11 positions matching TRBD1. The germline V gene has CDR1 SGDLS and CDR2 YYNGEE. There are 17 residues in the CDR3. The trim removed 0 bases at V and 4 bases at J, leaving 5 bases unmatched. DNA of the CDR3: TGTGCCAGCAGCGTAGGTCGGACAGGGGGCGATAATGAAAAACTGTTTTTT. Amino acids: CASSVGRTGGDNEKLFF. Looking up the rest from reference TRBV9 and TRBJ1-4 gives the full variable domain: DSGVTQTPKHLITATGQRVTLRCSPRSGDLSVYWYQQSLDQGLQFLIQYYNGEERAKGNILERFSAQQFPDLHSELNLSSLELGDSALYFCASSVGRTGGDNEKLFFGSGTQLSVL.

The rearrangement joins TRBV30 to TRBJ2-5; D unresolved. CDR1 and CDR2 (germline): GTSNPN, SVGIG (reference sequence). Trimming took 2 bases from V and 2 from J, leaving 9 bases between them. The CDR3 is 13 amino acids. CDR3 protein: CAWSRRRQETQYF. The CDR3 bases are TGTGCCTGGAGTAGGCGGCGTCAAGAGACCCAGTACTTC.

The V and J genes are TRBV6-5 and TRBJ2-5; D not resolved. Germline CDR1 reads MNHEY; CDR2 reads SVGAGI. V lost 0 bases to trimming and J lost 5 bases, with 13 bases between them. The CDR3 loop spans 15 amino acids. DNA for the CDR3: TGTGCCAGCAGTTACTCGAATGGTCGGTGGGAGACCCAGTACTTC. Its protein product is CASSYSNGRWETQYF.

This chain joins TRBV5-6 and TRBJ2-4, with D possibly being TRBD2 (6 bases). The CDR3 covers 15 residues. V was shortened by 4 bases and J by 0 bases, with 11 bases between the two germline ends. Germline-derived CDR1 and CDR2 are SGHDT and YYEEEE. In DNA form, the CDR3 reads TGTGCCAGCAGCACCAGCGGGCTAGCCAAAAACATTCAGTACTTC. Translating gives CASSTSGLAKNIQYF. The variable domain in full, completed from reference TRBV5-6 and TRBJ2-4, reads DAGVTQSPTHLIKTRGQQVTLRCSPKSGHDTVSWYQQALGQGPQFIFQYYEEEERQRGNFPDRFSGHQFPNYSSELNVNALLLGDSALYLCASSTSGLAKNIQYFGAGTRLSVL.

For this clone: The same CDR3 arises from other DNA sequences in this sample as well. This chain uses TRBV6-4 with TRBJ2-3; 7 bases are a match to TRBD2. CDR1 is MRHNA, CDR2 SNTAGT, per germline. The CDR3 is 14 residues long. The V segment lost 5 bases and the J segment 1 base; nucleotides outside the gene matches: 3. The CDR3 is CASSRLAGTDTQYF. CDR3 sequence (DNA): TGTGCCAGCAGTCGACTAGCAGGCACAGATACGCAGTATTTT.

The sample holds a few counts of this clone. The rearrangement joins TRBV11-3 to TRBJ2-5; maybe TRBD2 (5 bases). The CDR3 is 14 amino acids. Trimming removed 2 bases at V and 6 bases at J, with 13 bases between. Germline V lookup: CDR1 SGHNT, CDR2 YENEEA. The CDR3 coding sequence is TGTGCCAGCAGCTTATGGGGTAGAGGGAAGACCCAGTACTTC. Its translation is CASSLWGRGKTQYF. Looking up the rest from reference TRBV11-3 and TRBJ2-5 gives the full variable domain: EAGVVQSPRYKIIEKKQPVAFWCNPISGHNTLYWYLQNLGQGPELLIRYENEEAVDDSQLPKDRFSAERLKGVDSTLKIQPAELGDSAVYLCASSLWGRGKTQYFGPGTRLLVL.

This clone is a singleton in its sample. One end of the junction varies from germline; a read error may be responsible. The J gene is TRBJ1-2, the V gene TRBV2; D ambiguous. The CDR3 spans 11 residues. From germline, CDR1 is SNHLY and CDR2 FYNNEI. CDR3 amino acids: CASGTNYGYPF. The CDR3 DNA follows: TGTGCCAGCGGTACTAACTATGGCTACCCCTTC.

The chain uses TRBV4-2 and TRBJ2-3, with 7 bases identical to TRBD2. V lost 0 bases and J lost 1; bases outside the gene matches: 10. Germline assignment: CDR1 LGHNA and CDR2 YNFKEQ. This CDR3 has 18 residues. DNA for the CDR3: TGTGCCAGCAGCCAAGACCCGATCCGGGGGGACCGCACAGATACGCAGTATTTT. Its protein is CASSQDPIRGDRTDTQYF.

The rearrangement joins TRBV30 to TRBJ1-2; no clear D. The germline V and J ends were trimmed by 1 base and 4 bases, with 13 bases remaining between them. Germline CDR1 reads GTSNPN; CDR2 reads SVGIG (reference sequence). This CDR3 comprises 14 residues. CDR3: CAWSGAGQSYGYTF. CDR3 DNA sequence: TGTGCCTGGAGTGGGGCAGGTCAGTCCTATGGCTACACCTTC.

The chain joins TRBV21-1 to TRBJ1-6. TRBV21-1 is marked as a pseudogene. This CDR3 region has 15 residues. The DNA of the CDR3 is TGTGCCAGCACCCCTCCCGGGAGGGAAGGGTCACCCCTCCACTTT. Protein sequence: CASTPPGREGSPLHF.

The chain joins TRBV30 to TRBJ2-2, with TRBD1 identical over 9 bases. The CDR3 runs to 14 residues. Germline CDR1 reads GTSNPN; CDR2 reads SVGIG (reference sequence). V lost 7 bases and J lost 4; bases outside the gene matches: 7. CDR3 bases: TGTGCCTCGACCCGACAGGGGGTCACCGGGGAGCTGTTTTTT. Translation gives CASTRQGVTGELFF.

As regards this clone: The same CDR3 arises from other DNA sequences in this sample as well. The rearrangement uses TRBV5-1 and TRBJ1-2, with a possible D match to TRBD1 (5 bases). CDR3 length equals 13 residues. The V and J ends lost 0 bases and 4 bases respectively, with 7 bases between them. CDR1 and CDR2 (germline): SGHRS, YFSETQ. CDR3 bases: TGCGCCAGCAGCTTGGCAGGGATCTATGGCTACACCTTC. The encoded protein is CASSLAGIYGYTF.

Turning to this clone: No DNA is shown, since the ends of the CDR3 on it are uncertain; the CDR3 is the one TCRdb lists. This chain connects TRBV21-1 to TRBJ1-1; TRBD1 was called by the table and not checked on the DNA. TRBV21-1 represents a pseudogene. A total of 18 residues make up the CDR3, ends included. CDR3 in amino acids: CASSKIVGQGAMNTEAFF.

This clone has just a few counts. The J gene is TRBJ2-3, the V gene TRBV11-2, with D maybe TRBD1 (6 bases). The CDR3 contains 16 residues. Germline V gives CDR1 SGHAT, CDR2 FQNNGV. V was cut by 5 bases and J by 1 base, with 16 bases left in between. The CDR3: CASSRFGQRGTDTQYF. The DNA of the CDR3 is TGTGCCAGCAGCCGCTTCGGACAGAGGGGCACAGATACGCAGTATTTT.

The rearrangement uses TRBV4-3 and TRBJ1-2; 8 nucleotides match TRBD1. Germline values: CDR1 LGHNA, CDR2 YSLEER. V shed 4 bases and J 8 bases; nucleotides not matched to a gene: 9. The CDR3 extends over 14 amino acids. DNA for the CDR3: TGCGCCAGCAGCCTTGGACAGGGAGAATACGGCTACACCTTC. Translation: CASSLGQGEYGYTF.

V and J are TRBV4-1 and TRBJ2-7; no clear D gene. Germline assignment: CDR1 MGHRA and CDR2 YSYEKL. CDR3 length: 13 residues. Trimming took 1 base from V and 2 from J, leaving 6 bases between them. The CDR3, as DNA: TGCGCCAGCAGCCAAGCTCTTCCCTACGAGCAGTACTTC. This codes for CASSQALPYEQYF.

The genes are TRBV4-1 and TRBJ2-7, with 7 bases lining up with TRBD1. V lost 3 bases and J lost 3; bases outside the gene matches: 8. The CDR3 is 15 residues long. Per the germline V gene, CDR1 is MGHRA and CDR2 is YSYEKL. The CDR3 sequence: CASSHDRDSDYEQYF. The CDR3 DNA follows: TGCGCCAGCAGCCACGACCGGGACAGCGACTACGAGCAGTACTTC.

This sequence joins TRBV11-2 and TRBJ2-7; 10 bases agree with TRBD1. With 4 bases clipped from V and 3 bases from J, the junction kept 3 bases outside the gene matches. Looked up from germline, CDR1 is SGHAT and CDR2 is FQNNGV. The CDR3 is made up of 14 amino acids. CDR3 in DNA: TGTGCCAGCAGCTGGGACAGGGGTATCTACGAGCAGTACTTC. Translating it yields CASSWDRGIYEQYF.